The rows below give T cell receptor beta chains drawn from one sample of a study of T cell repertoires in cytomegalovirus infection. A single record per CDR3 protein comes from TCRdb applying MiXCR to the reads. The sample shows 200,000 to 300,000 distinct CDR3 sequences, 9.1% of them seen only once. Sample: PBMCs. The receptor source for this set is a human donor in good health (CMV status not recorded). Some clones in this sample may be carry-over from other donors' samples. CDR3s include the opening cysteine and the closing phenylalanine or tryptophan. D genes are given only for firm matches. A clone size is listed for some rows: how often the clone was seen (once, few, many), or a class if it is expanded.

d_call j_call clone_size v_call cdr3_length cdr3_nt cdr3_aa
. TRBJ2-1 many TRBV7-2 16 TGTGCCAGCAGCTCCGCCGACTCCCCACCCTACAATGAGCAGTTCTTC CASSSADSPPYNEQFF
. TRBJ2-7 many TRBV7-2 12 TGTGCCAGCAGCTCCATAACCTACGAGCAGTACTTC CASSSITYEQYF
. TRBJ2-2 many TRBV10-3 13 TGTGCCATCAACGTGGGGTACGGCGGGGAGCTGTTTTTT CAINVGYGGELFF
. TRBJ2-3 many TRBV15 15 TGTGCCACCAGCAGCCAAAGACAGTTCCAAGATACGCAGTATTTT CATSSQRQFQDTQYF
. TRBJ2-7 few TRBV7-6 13 TGTGCCAGCAGTTCCGGCGCGCGGGCAAGCCGATACTTC CASSSGARASRYF
. TRBJ2-5 many TRBV7-2 10 TGTGCCAGCAGCTCCGGGACCCAGTACTTC CASSSGTQYF
. TRBJ1-1 many TRBV7-2 15 TGTGCCAGCAGCTTAGAAGGGACGGGGAACACTGAAGCTTTCTTT CASSLEGTGNTEAFF
TRBD1 TRBJ2-5 few TRBV2 15 TGTGCCAGCAGCAGGGACAGGCTTCTCCAAGAGACCCAGTACTTC CASSRDRLLQETQYF
. TRBJ1-1 many TRBV7-2 13 TGTGCCAGCAGCACCCCCTCGGGGGGGGTCGCTTTCTTT CASSTPSGGVAFF
. TRBJ2-7 many TRBV7-8 16 TGTGCCAGCAGCCAGATGGGACTTGGGCAGAAAGACGAGCAGTACTTC CASSQMGLGQKDEQYF
TRBD1 TRBJ1-6 many TRBV7-2 14 TGTGCCAGCAGCTTACAGGGGGCGAATTCACCCCTCCACTTT CASSLQGANSPLHF
TRBD1 TRBJ2-5 . TRBV28 15 TGTGCCAGCAGTCCCCCCGGGACAGGGGAAGAGACCCAGTACTTC CASSPPGTGEETQYF
TRBD2 TRBJ2-1 many TRBV7-9 15 TGTGCCAGCAGGAGGACTAGCGGGGGGGCGAATGAGCAGTTCTTC CASRRTSGGANEQFF
. TRBJ1-5 few TRBV6-2/TRBV6-3 16 TGTGCCAGCAGTGCACAGGGTGGGTATAGCAATCAGCCCCAGCATTTT CASSAQGGYSNQPQHF
. TRBJ1-1 many TRBV14 17 TGTGCCAGCAGCCCCCAGGACAGTTTTTTTTTGAACACTGAAGCTTTCTTT CASSPQDSFFLNTEAFF
TRBD1 TRBJ1-1 few TRBV19 15 TGTGCCAGTAGTAGACCGGGACAGGTGAACACTGAAGCTTTCTTT CASSRPGQVNTEAFF
. TRBJ2-5 few TRBV7-9 13 TGTGCCAGCAGCTTTCAATACCAAGAGACCCAGTACTTC CASSFQYQETQYF
. TRBJ1-1 many TRBV20-1 14 TGCAGTGCCCCGGTCGGAGTCTGGGTCACTGAAGCTTTCTTT CSAPVGVWVTEAFF
TRBD1 TRBJ1-5 many TRBV7-2 14 TGTGCCAGCAGCTTGACAGGGGGCATTCAGCCCCAGCATTTT CASSLTGGIQPQHF
TRBD1 TRBJ1-1 few TRBV6-2/TRBV6-3 17 TGTGCCAGCAGTTACTCAAGACAGGGGGCTGGAGGCACTGAAGCTTTCTTT CASSYSRQGAGGTEAFF
. TRBJ1-1 few TRBV7-9 13 TGTGCCAGCAGCTTACTTGTCGGGATTTGGGCTTTCTTT CASSLLVGIWAFF
. TRBJ2-1 many TRBV7-2 15 TGTGCCAGCAGCTTAAGTGTCGGCGCGTACAATGAGCAGTTCTTC CASSLSVGAYNEQFF
. TRBJ1-4 many TRBV5-8 17 TGTGCCAGCAGCTTGGGTCGCCCCCTGAGCAGAAATGAAAAACTGTTTTTT CASSLGRPLSRNEKLFF
TRBD2 TRBJ2-3 few TRBV5-6 17 TGTGCCAGCAGCTTCGTAGGCGGGGGGTCAATCACAGATACGCAGTATTTT CASSFVGGGSITDTQYF
TRBD1 TRBJ1-5 few TRBV20-1 16 TGCAGTGCTAGGTACAGGGGGCAAAGGAGCAATCAGCCCCAGCATTTT CSARYRGQRSNQPQHF
. TRBJ1-2 few TRBV11-3 13 TGTGCCAGCAGTAAAGACAATAGGAGGGGCTACACCTTC CASSKDNRRGYTF
. TRBJ2-7 many TRBV6-1 14 TGTGCCAGCAGTGAGTTAGGACCCCACGCCGAGCAGTACTTC CASSELGPHAEQYF
. TRBJ2-1 many TRBV28 15 TGTGCCAGCAGTTTAACAGGGATTGGGTACAATGAGCAGTTCTTC CASSLTGIGYNEQFF
. TRBJ1-1 many TRBV12-3/TRBV12-4 14 TGTGCCAGCAGTCTCCGGGAAATGAACACTGAAGCTTTCTTT CASSLREMNTEAFF
TRBD2 TRBJ2-2 many TRBV7-3 14 TGTGCCAGCAGGAGGCGGGGGGGCACCGGGGAGCTGTTTTTT CASRRRGGTGELFF
TRBD1 TRBJ1-2 many TRBV4-3 15 TGCGCCAGCAGCCAAGATCGGGGACAGGGGATTGGCTACACCTTC CASSQDRGQGIGYTF
. TRBJ2-5 many TRBV2 14 TGTGCCAGCAGATCTGGACAGTACCAAGAGACCCAGTACTTC CASRSGQYQETQYF
. TRBJ2-7 many TRBV7-3 14 TGTGCCAGCAGCTTAACGGTGAACTCCTACGAGCAGTACTTC CASSLTVNSYEQYF
TRBD1 TRBJ2-7 many TRBV19 13 TGTGCCAGTAGTTCCCGGACAGGAAGCGAGCAGTACTTC CASSSRTGSEQYF
TRBD1 TRBJ2-1 many TRBV5-4 16 TGTGCCAGCAGCTTGCCCAGGGGGCCCATGGACAATGAGCAGTTCTTC CASSLPRGPMDNEQFF
. TRBJ1-1 . TRBV12-5 13 TGTGCTAGTGGTCCCGGGGGGAACACTGAAGCTTTCTTT CASGPGGNTEAFF
. TRBJ1-5 medium-sized TRBV7-8 15 TGTGCCAGCAGCTTCGGACTGGGAAAGGATCAGCCCCAGCATTTT CASSFGLGKDQPQHF
. TRBJ2-6 many TRBV7-2 15 TGTGCCAGTAGTCGTGCAAGCTCTGGGGCCAACGTCCTGACTTTC CASSRASSGANVLTF
TRBD2 TRBJ2-1 many TRBV7-2 15 TGTGCCAGCAGCTCAGCGGGGAGCTCCTACAATGAGCAGTTCTTC CASSSAGSSYNEQFF
TRBD1 TRBJ1-2 few TRBV28 14 TGTGCCAGCAGCCTCACAGGGGTAGGCTATGGCTACACCTTC CASSLTGVGYGYTF
. TRBJ1-3 few TRBV7-2 18 TGTGCCAGCAGCCTAACGACGGGCACCTTCCCCTCTGGAAACACCATATATTTT CASSLTTGTFPSGNTIYF
. TRBJ1-1 many TRBV7-3 15 TGTGCCAGCAGCCAACGGCCCGGCCGGAACACTGAAGCTTTCTTT CASSQRPGRNTEAFF
. TRBJ2-5 many TRBV7-9 15 TGTGCCAGCAGCTTAGGACAGCTCACCCAAGAGACCCAGTACTTC CASSLGQLTQETQYF
. TRBJ1-1 many TRBV7-9 16 TGTGCCAGCAGCCCTTCCGGTCTGGGGCCTTTTCCTGAAGCTTTCTTT CASSPSGLGPFPEAFF
. TRBJ1-5 many TRBV7-2 16 TGTGCCAGCAGCTTAGGACAGACTTATAGCAATCAGCCCCAGCATTTT CASSLGQTYSNQPQHF
. TRBJ1-5 few TRBV7-9 19 TGTGCCAGCAGCTTAAGGGGCGAGCGGCCTCCCTTTCTCAATCAGCCCCAGCATTTT CASSLRGERPPFLNQPQHF
. TRBJ1-6 many TRBV6-6 15 TGTGCCAGCCTAAGGGGGGACTCCTATAATTCACCCCTCCACTTT CASLRGDSYNSPLHF
. TRBJ1-2 many TRBV28 15 TGTGCCAGTTTCGCCCCAGGGGAAGCTAACTATGGCTACACCTTC CASFAPGEANYGYTF